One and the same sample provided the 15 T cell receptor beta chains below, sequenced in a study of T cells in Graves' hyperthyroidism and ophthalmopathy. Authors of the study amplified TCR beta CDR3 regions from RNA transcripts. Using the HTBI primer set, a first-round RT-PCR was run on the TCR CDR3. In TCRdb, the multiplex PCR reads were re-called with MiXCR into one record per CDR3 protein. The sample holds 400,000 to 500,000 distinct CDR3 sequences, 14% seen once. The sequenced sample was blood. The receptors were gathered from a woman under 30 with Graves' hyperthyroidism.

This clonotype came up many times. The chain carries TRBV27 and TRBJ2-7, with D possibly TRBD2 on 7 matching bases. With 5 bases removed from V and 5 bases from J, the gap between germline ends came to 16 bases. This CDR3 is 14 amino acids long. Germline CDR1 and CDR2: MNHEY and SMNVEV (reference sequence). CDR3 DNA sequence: TGTGCCAGCAGTCATACAAGGGGGGGCCACGAGCAGTACTTC. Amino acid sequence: CASSHTRGGHEQYF.

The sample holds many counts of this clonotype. For the CDR3, the DNA is TGTGCCAGCAGCTTCCAAGGACAGGGAGGTGAAAAACTGTTTTTT. It encodes CASSFQGQGGEKLFF. The chain is built from TRBV7-2 and TRBJ1-4; 8 nucleotides match TRBD1. The CDR3 sequence is 15 residues long. V was clipped by 3 bases and J by 7 bases; unmatched bases: 7. Germline assignment: CDR1 SGHTA and CDR2 FQGNSA.

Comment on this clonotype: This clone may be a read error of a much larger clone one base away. CDR3 region: CSAGGVADSYNEQYF. The CDR3, as DNA: TGCAGTGCTGGGGGTGTAGCGGACTCCTACAATGAGCAGTACTTC. The chain has TRBV20-1 and TRBJ2-1, with D maybe TRBD2 (6 bases). The J call may be in error: the DNA end matches TRBJ2-7 better. Germline-derived CDR1 and CDR2 are DFQATT and SNEGSKA (reference sequence). The CDR3 consists of 15 residues.

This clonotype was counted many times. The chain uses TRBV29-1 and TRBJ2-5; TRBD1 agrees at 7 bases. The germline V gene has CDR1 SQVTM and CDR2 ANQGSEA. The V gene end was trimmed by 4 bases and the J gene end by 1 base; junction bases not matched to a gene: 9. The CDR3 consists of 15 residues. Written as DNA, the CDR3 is TGCAGCGTTGGTCCCGGGACAGCTACCCAAGAGACCCAGTACTTC. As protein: CSVGPGTATQETQYF.

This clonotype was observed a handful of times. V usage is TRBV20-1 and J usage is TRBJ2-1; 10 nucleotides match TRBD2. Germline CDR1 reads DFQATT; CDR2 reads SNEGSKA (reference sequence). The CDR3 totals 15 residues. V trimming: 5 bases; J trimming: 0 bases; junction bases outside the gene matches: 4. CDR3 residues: CSAPPSGGSYNEQFF. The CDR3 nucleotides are TGCAGTGCTCCCCCTAGCGGGGGCTCCTACAATGAGCAGTTCTTC.

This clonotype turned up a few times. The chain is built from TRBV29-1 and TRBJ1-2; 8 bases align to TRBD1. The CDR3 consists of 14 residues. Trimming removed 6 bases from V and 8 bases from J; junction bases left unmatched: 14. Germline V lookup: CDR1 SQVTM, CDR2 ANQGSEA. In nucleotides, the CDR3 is TGCAGCGTCGCCGGGACCGGGACAGGTCACGGCTACACCTTC. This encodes CSVAGTGTGHGYTF.

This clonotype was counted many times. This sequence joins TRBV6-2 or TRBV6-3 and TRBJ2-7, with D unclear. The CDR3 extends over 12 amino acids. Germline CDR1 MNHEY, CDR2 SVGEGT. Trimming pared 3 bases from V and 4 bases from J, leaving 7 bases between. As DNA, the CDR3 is TGTGCCAGCAGTTATACACGTTACGAGCAGTACGTC. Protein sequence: CASSYTRYEQYV.

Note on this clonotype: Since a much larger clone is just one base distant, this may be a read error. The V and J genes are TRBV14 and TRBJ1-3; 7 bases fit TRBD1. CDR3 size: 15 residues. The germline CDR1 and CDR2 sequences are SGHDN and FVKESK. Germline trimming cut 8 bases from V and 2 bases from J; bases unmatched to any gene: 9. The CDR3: CASGLRQGTGNTIYF. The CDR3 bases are TGTGCCAGCGGCCTACGACAGGGTACTGGAAACACCATATATTTT.

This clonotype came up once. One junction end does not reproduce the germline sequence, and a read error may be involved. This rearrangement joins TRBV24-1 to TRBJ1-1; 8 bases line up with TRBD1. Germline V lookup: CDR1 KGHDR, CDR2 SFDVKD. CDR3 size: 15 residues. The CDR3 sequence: CASSPYAGQGLGAFF. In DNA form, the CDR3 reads TGTGCCAGCAGTCCCTACGCCGGACAGGGTCTGGGAGCTTTCTTT.

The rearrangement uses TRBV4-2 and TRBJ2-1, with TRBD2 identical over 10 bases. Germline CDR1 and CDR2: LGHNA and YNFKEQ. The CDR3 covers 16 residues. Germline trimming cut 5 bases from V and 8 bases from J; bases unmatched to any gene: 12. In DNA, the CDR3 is TGTGCCAGCAGCTTCCGAGCGGGAGGGCCGGCCTATGAGCAGTTCTTC. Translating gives CASSFRAGGPAYEQFF.

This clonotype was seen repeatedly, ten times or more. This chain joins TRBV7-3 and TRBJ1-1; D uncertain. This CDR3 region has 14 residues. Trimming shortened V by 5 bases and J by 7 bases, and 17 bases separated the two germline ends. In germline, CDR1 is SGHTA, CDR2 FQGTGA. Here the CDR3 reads CASSPLTRVGEAFF. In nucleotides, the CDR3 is TGTGCCAGCAGCCCACTTACGAGGGTGGGTGAAGCTTTCTTT.

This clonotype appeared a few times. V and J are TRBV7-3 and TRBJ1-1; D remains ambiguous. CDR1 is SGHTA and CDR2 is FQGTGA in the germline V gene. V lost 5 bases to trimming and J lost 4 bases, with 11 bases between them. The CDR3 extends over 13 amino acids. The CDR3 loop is CASSQPYSTEAFF. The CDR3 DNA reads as TGTGCCAGCAGCCAGCCCTACAGCACTGAAGCTTTCTTT.

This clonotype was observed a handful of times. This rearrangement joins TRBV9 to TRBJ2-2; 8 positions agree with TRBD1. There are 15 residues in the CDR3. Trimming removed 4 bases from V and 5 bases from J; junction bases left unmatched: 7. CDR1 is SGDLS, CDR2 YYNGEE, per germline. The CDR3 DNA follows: TGTGCCAGCAGCTTGACAGGGGTAGAGACCGGGGAGCTGTTTTTT. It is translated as CASSLTGVETGELFF.

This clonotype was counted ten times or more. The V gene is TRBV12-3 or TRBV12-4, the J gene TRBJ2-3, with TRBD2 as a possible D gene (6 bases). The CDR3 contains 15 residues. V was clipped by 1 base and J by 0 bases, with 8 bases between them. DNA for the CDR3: TGTGCCAGCAGTTTAGTACTAGCAAGCACAGATACGCAGTATTTT. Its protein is CASSLVLASTDTQYF.

CDR3 sequence reads: CASSVEGRPRTDTQYF. The DNA for the CDR3 is TGTGCCAGCAGCGTAGAAGGGAGGCCGAGAACAGATACGCAGTATTTT. The genes are TRBV9 and TRBJ2-3; D is perhaps TRBD2 (6 bases). The V end was cut by 0 bases, the J end by 3 bases, with 14 bases between. The V gene's germline CDR1 is SGDLS and CDR2 YYNGEE. CDR3 size: 16 residues. Full variable domain (missing parts from reference TRBV9 and TRBJ2-3): DSGVTQTPKHLITATGQRVTLRCSPRSGDLSVYWYQQSLDQGLQFLIQYYNGEERAKGNILERFSAQQFPDLHSELNLSSLELGDSALYFCASSVEGRPRTDTQYFGPGTRLTVL.